The sample holds many counts of the clone carrying this T cell receptor (beta chain). Amplification yielded TCR beta CDR3 regions, with RNA transcripts as the source. A set of HTBI primers served as the primers for a first-round RT-PCR of the TCR CDR3. MiXCR, applied by TCRdb to the multiplex PCR reads, yields one record per CDR3 protein. The sample has some 500,000 distinct CDR3 sequences, roughly 25% seen once. The data were obtained in a study of T cells in Graves' hyperthyroidism and ophthalmopathy. Germline loops: CDR1 MNHEY, CDR2 SVGEGT. The CDR3 consists of 16 residues. With V trimmed by 6 bases and J by 2 bases, 13 bases remained unmatched. Uncontrolled infection, other autoimmune disease, pregnancy and lactation each barred patients from inclusion.

Sequenced material: blood. The chain recombines TRBV6-2 or TRBV6-3 with TRBJ2-7; 7 bases fit TRBD2. This receptor was identified in a woman in her twenties or thirties with Graves' ophthalmopathy. The CDR3: CASSPSPGLGTYEQYF. Here the CDR3 DNA reads TGTGCCAGCAGCCCCTCCCCCGGACTAGGGACCTACGAGCAGTACTTC.